This note documents a single T cell receptor beta chain sequence. Its antigen specificity is not known. The data were obtained in a study of monozygotic twins with inflammatory bowel disease (dated by TCRdb to the late 2010s). Context from the whole study: A total of about 28 monozygotic twin pairs were included in the full study, comprising nine German pairs (four IBD-concordant, five IBD-discordant) and 19 IBD-discordant Danish pairs. Disease-associated traits were sought mainly through comparisons between IBD patients and their genetically identical healthy co-twins within discordant pairs. Each individual had, on average, about 151 000 unique TCRalpha sequences and 181 000 unique TCRbeta sequences available for analysis. What the work shows at the level of the full study, not this receptor alone: IBD patients shared fewer clonotypes with other individuals than healthy twins did, most markedly in patients showing signs of disease activity. Different T cell subtypes could not be distinguished in the analysis. Repertoire similarity did not differ between concordant and discordant twins, which could be due to limited statistical power. No single strong signal or clonotype linked to IBD turned up in the results, so the idea that one exists was not supported. A decrease in TCRbeta repertoire diversity, as measured by inverse Simpson index, was observed in IBD patients compared with their healthy co-twins. Because patients received different immunosuppressive treatments, the repertoires may have picked up extra background noise and variability between individuals.

Library generation was performed with 5' RACE. For each TCR library, 3,000 to 4,000 ng of total RNA was used. cDNA was synthesized with SMARTScribe reverse transcriptase in eight separate reactions per sample. During cDNA synthesis, template switching introduced unique molecular identifiers that contained a 6-nucleotide sample barcode. Amplification of TCRalpha and TCRbeta cDNA involved two nested PCRs of 16 and 9 cycles, and each PCR was followed by bead purification. Before amplification, the cDNA was treated with uracil DNA-glycosylase and purified using the QIAquick PCR purification kit. The second PCR was the step at which Illumina TruSeq-compatible adapters and sample-specific barcodes were added. TapeStation and Qubit were used to check library quality and concentration, and 5 to 6.5 ng of each library went into the pool. Pooled libraries were sequenced on an Illumina HiSeq2500 single-index Rapid Run with 2 x 100 bp reads and custom sequencing primers. The authors processed their data as follows. PCR and sequencing errors were corrected by UMI-based consensus assembly using MiGEC version 1.2.6. MiXCR version 2.1.1 was used to carry out V(D)J alignment, clonotype assembly and CDR3 extraction. Gene usage, clonotype sharing and MAIT/NKT TCR abundance were normalised by analysing the top 1000, 10 000 and 20 000 clonotypes per sample. Diversity was computed as the inverse Simpson index with the vegan R package after downsampling to 27 000 UMIs. Paired Mann-Whitney U tests were applied to discordant twin pairs, with Benjamini-Hochberg correction for multiple testing. TCRdb reprocessed the reads and lists each CDR3 protein sequence as a single entry, with no DNA. V and J calls and clone size were set by TCRdb, not the authors. The sample table holds 300,000 to 400,000 distinct CDR3 sequences. Approximately 2% of the sample goes to the ten largest clones.

From each donor, a roughly 2.5 ml peripheral blood sample was collected into PAXgene tubes and kept at -80 degrees C. Total RNA was isolated from whole blood with the PAXgene blood miRNA kit on an automated QIAcube, without T cell sorting. Peripheral blood from monozygotic twin pairs who were concordant or discordant for inflammatory bowel disease underwent deep TCRalpha and TCRbeta repertoire profiling using unique molecular barcoding. Smoking habits were recorded for all twin pairs, with individuals classified as current, former or never smokers. The germline V gene sets CDR1 to SGHRS and CDR2 to YFSETQ. From the cysteine up to the phenylalanine, the CDR3 has a length of 14 residues. Nucleotide data are not available.

The sequence was obtained from a human donor with ulcerative colitis or Crohn's disease, or a healthy co-twin of an affected twin (not recorded which). The rearrangement joined TRBV5-1 to TRBJ2-3; TCRdb outputs TRBD2, but without DNA this stays unchecked. Sequenced input: blood. The CDR3 in this case is CASSLTRGTDTQYF.